Below are 29 T cell receptor beta chains sequenced from a single sample in a study of shared clonotypes between healthy human individuals. Data came from immunoSEQ multiplex PCR; TCRdb stores just in-frame clones and leaves some out. The table lists some 300,000 clones, around 67% of them singletons. Sequencing was carried out using memory CD4+ T cells sorted from blood. Subset noted: CD45RA-negative fraction. The receptors here all came from a man younger than 45 in good health.

The rearrangement links TRBV5-3 to TRBJ2-5; D gene unclear. TRBV5-3 qualifies as an ORF whose function is uncertain. Trimming took 1 base from V and 4 from J, leaving 17 bases between them. The CDR3 is 16 residues long. The CDR3 DNA reads as TGTGCCAGAAGCTTGTTTCCCTGTATGTGGCTAGAGACCCAGTACTTC. This encodes CARSLFPCMWLETQYF.

The chain combines TRBV5-1 with TRBJ2-1, with D maybe TRBD2 (6 bases). This CDR3 comprises 16 residues. Trimming removed 2 bases at V and 0 bases at J, with 12 bases between. Per germline, CDR1 SGHRS and CDR2 YFSETQ. The CDR3 region is CASSFSGSSSYNEQFF. In nucleotides, the CDR3 is TGCGCCAGCAGCTTTAGCGGTTCGAGCTCCTACAATGAGCAGTTCTTC. Filled out from reference TRBV5-1 and TRBJ2-1, the complete variable domain reads KAGVTQTPRYLIKTRGQQVTLSCSPISGHRSVSWYQQTPGQGLQFLFEYFSETQRNKGNFPGRFSGRQFSNSRSEMNVSTLELGDSALYLCASSFSGSSSYNEQFFGPGTRLTVL.

This clone was detected only once. V usage is TRBV5-6 and J usage is TRBJ2-5; no reliable D call. This CDR3 comprises 13 residues. Between the trimmed V and J ends, which lost 0 bases and 1 base, there was a span of 4 bases. From germline, CDR1 is SGHDT and CDR2 YYEEEE. CDR3 DNA: TGTGCCAGCAGCTTGGAACCCCAAGAGACCCAGTACTTC. This encodes CASSLEPQETQYF.

There are a few counts of this clone. The chain links TRBV7-8 to TRBJ2-7; D is tentatively TRBD1 or TRBD2 (5 bases each). This CDR3 has 15 residues. The germline gives CDR1 SGHVS, CDR2 FQNEAQ. With 1 base removed from V and 6 bases from J, the gap between germline ends came to 16 bases. The DNA of the CDR3 is TGTGCCAGCAGCTTAGGTTCGGGGCCACTGGGCGAGCAGTACTTC. Translating it yields CASSLGSGPLGEQYF.

This clone was observed a handful of times. The chain recombines TRBV15 with TRBJ2-5; perhaps TRBD2 as D (6 bases). V dropped 3 bases and J dropped 13 bases, with 15 bases sitting between them. Germline V gene lookup returns CDR1 LNHNV and CDR2 YYDKDF (reference sequence). The CDR3 runs to 12 residues. Written as DNA, the CDR3 is TGTGCCACCAGCAGGTCGGGACTCCTTCCGTACTTC. It codes for CATSRSGLLPYF. The full variable domain, with the rest looked up from reference TRBV15 and TRBJ2-5, is DAMVIQNPRYQVTQFGKPVTLSCSQTLNHNVMYWYQQKSSQAPKLLFHYYDKDFNNEADTPDNFQSRRPNTSFCFLDIRSPGLGDTAMYLCATSRSGLLPYFGPGTRLLVL.

The J gene is TRBJ2-7, the V gene TRBV10-3; tentative D call: TRBD1 (6 bases). This CDR3 contains 14 residues. CDR1 is ENHRY, CDR2 SYGVKD, per germline. V was shortened by 6 bases and J by 0 bases, with 12 bases between the two germline ends. The CDR3 DNA reads TGTGCCATCAGCGTACTACAGGGCTCCTACGAGCAGTACTTC. Translating gives CAISVLQGSYEQYF.

This sequence joins TRBV2 and TRBJ2-6; no clear D. The ends were cut back, 7 bases at V and 2 bases at J, with 6 bases in the middle. The CDR3 sequence is 13 residues long. Germline CDR1 reads SNHLY; CDR2 reads FYNNEI. CDR3 amino acids: CASIRTGANVLTF. The CDR3 region has the DNA TGTGCCAGCATAAGGACTGGGGCCAACGTCCTGACTTTC.

The chain uses TRBV4-1 and TRBJ2-2; TRBD2 is a possible D gene (5 bases). Trimming stripped 1 base from V and 3 bases from J, with 18 bases between. This CDR3 has 18 amino acids. The germline gives CDR1 MGHRA, CDR2 YSYEKL. CDR3 amino acids: CASSQVRTRPGYTGELFF. As DNA, the CDR3 is TGCGCCAGCAGCCAAGTCCGGACCCGACCGGGGTACACCGGGGAGCTGTTTTTT.

This rearrangement joins TRBV5-5 to TRBJ2-2, with D unclear. Per the germline V gene, CDR1 is SGHKS and CDR2 is YYEKEE (reference sequence). CDR3 length: 13 amino acids. Trimming removed 2 bases from V and 4 bases from J, with 6 bases in between. The CDR3 reads CASSFTFTGELFF. Written as DNA, the CDR3 is TGTGCCAGCAGCTTTACTTTCACCGGGGAGCTGTTTTTT.

This clone came up many times. The sample holds other DNA sequences that translate to the same CDR3. V and J are TRBV30 and TRBJ1-5; 10 nucleotides align to TRBD1. Germline V lookup: CDR1 GTSNPN, CDR2 SVGIG (reference sequence). This CDR3 spans 14 amino acids. With V trimmed by 3 bases and J by 6 bases, 5 bases remained unmatched. CDR3: CAWSGTGDGQPQHF. The CDR3 region has the DNA TGTGCCTGGAGCGGGACAGGGGATGGTCAGCCCCAGCATTTT.

This chain joins TRBV27 and TRBJ2-3; maybe TRBD2 (6 bases). The CDR3 has 14 amino acids. V was trimmed by 7 bases and J by 6 bases, leaving 17 bases between them. In germline, CDR1 is MNHEY, CDR2 SMNVEV (reference sequence). Here the CDR3 DNA reads TGTGCCAGCAACTCCTGGGCTGGGGGGGATACGCAGTATTTT. Amino acids: CASNSWAGGDTQYF.

As to this clone: Other DNA sequences within the sample encode an identical CDR3. The rearrangement uses TRBV29-1 and TRBJ1-5, with D possibly being TRBD1 (5 bases). This CDR3 is 13 amino acids long. Trimming removed 4 bases at V and 0 bases at J, with 7 bases between. CDR1 is SQVTM, CDR2 ANQGSEA, per germline. The CDR3 spells CSVGGGSNQPQHF. DNA of the CDR3: TGCAGCGTTGGTGGGGGTAGCAATCAGCCCCAGCATTTT.

The chain joins TRBV27 to TRBJ2-5; tentatively, D is TRBD1 (5 bases). The CDR3 totals 14 residues. V lost 3 bases and J lost 4, with 12 bases in between. Germline V gene data show CDR1 as MNHEY and CDR2 as SMNVEV (reference sequence). For the CDR3, the DNA is TGTGCCAGCAGTTTTCGGAGTAGGGGAGAGACCCAGTACTTC. As protein: CASSFRSRGETQYF.

V usage is TRBV28 and J usage is TRBJ1-3; D gene uncertain. The CDR3 is 12 amino acids. The germline gives CDR1 MDHEN, CDR2 SYDVKM. V lost 5 bases and J lost 4, with 6 bases in between. Here the CDR3 DNA reads TGTGCCAGCAGTCTTCAAGGAAACACCATATATTTT. It specifies CASSLQGNTIYF.

The chain combines TRBV5-1 with TRBJ1-1, with a weak D call TRBD1 (5 bases). Germline lookup yields CDR1 SGHRS and CDR2 YFSETQ. The CDR3 length is 14 residues. V gave up 4 bases and J gave up 4 bases, with 14 bases separating them. The CDR3 nucleotides are TGCGCCAGCAGCCCCCTGACAGACGGCACTGAAGCTTTCTTT. Translating gives CASSPLTDGTEAFF.

This rearrangement joins TRBV6-5 to TRBJ1-1, with D unresolved. V was trimmed by 6 bases and J by 1 base, leaving 9 bases between them. Germline values: CDR1 MNHEY, CDR2 SVGAGI. The CDR3 covers 13 residues. The CDR3 sequence is CASSLHQNTEAFF. The DNA of the CDR3 is TGTGCCAGCAGCCTACATCAGAACACTGAAGCTTTCTTT.

The chain combines TRBV28 with TRBJ1-5, with D unresolved. The V end lost 2 bases, the J end lost 3 bases, and 11 bases lay between the germline ends. CDR3 length: 15 amino acids. Germline values: CDR1 MDHEN, CDR2 SYDVKM. The CDR3 here is CASSLSDGDNQPQHF. The DNA for the CDR3 is TGTGCCAGCAGTTTAAGTGACGGGGACAATCAGCCCCAGCATTTT.

This clone has a single count. Other DNA sequences in the same sample also yield this CDR3. This sequence joins TRBV10-2 and TRBJ2-7; no clear D gene. The V and J ends lost 2 bases and 0 bases respectively, with 2 bases between them. CDR1 WSHSY and CDR2 SAAADI come from the germline V gene. The CDR3 is 12 residues long. As DNA, the CDR3 is TGCGCCAGCAGTGAGAGCTCCTACGAGCAGTACTTC. Its translation is CASSESSYEQYF.

The gene calls are TRBV6-5 and TRBJ1-5, with D unclear. V lost 2 bases, J lost 6 bases, and 8 bases lay in between. This CDR3 contains 13 residues. Germline V gene sequence: CDR1 MNHEY, CDR2 SVGAGI. CDR3 amino acids: CASSYGRFQPQHF. The CDR3 bases are TGTGCCAGCAGTTACGGCAGGTTTCAGCCCCAGCATTTT.

This clone was observed a few times. The chain links TRBV6-6 to TRBJ2-7, with TRBD2 matching over 7 bases. The V gene's germline CDR1 is MNHNY and CDR2 SVGAGI (reference sequence). The junction had 9 bases not matched to a gene; V was cut back by 4 bases and J by 3 bases. The CDR3 extends over 15 amino acids. The DNA of the CDR3 is TGTGCCAGCAGTTCCCCCGGACTAGTGAACTACGAGCAGTACTTC. Translating it yields CASSSPGLVNYEQYF.

The chain has TRBV28 and TRBJ2-7; 9 nucleotides line up with TRBD2. The CDR3 contains 15 residues. J lost 4 bases, V lost 2 bases, and 6 bases had no gene match. Germline CDR1 and CDR2: MDHEN and SYDVKM. The CDR3 loop reads CASSLPLAGTYEQYF. In DNA form, the CDR3 reads TGTGCCAGCAGTTTACCCCTAGCGGGGACTTACGAGCAGTACTTC.

This chain connects TRBV7-9 to TRBJ2-5; weak D call: TRBD1 (6 bases). V was cut by 3 bases and J by 3 bases, with 17 bases left in between. Per the germline V gene, CDR1 is SEHNR and CDR2 is FQNEAQ (reference sequence). The CDR3 sequence is 16 residues long. CDR3 nucleotide sequence: TGTGCCAGCAGCTTGCCTGCCGGGACATTGGAAGAGACCCAGTACTTC. Its protein product is CASSLPAGTLEETQYF.

For the CDR3, the DNA is TGCGCCAGCAGCCCCCCCCGGGGGGCGGTTAATGAGCAGTTCTTC. It is translated as CASSPPRGAVNEQFF. The chain joins TRBV5-1 to TRBJ2-1, with D maybe TRBD2 (7 bases). The V gene's germline CDR1 is SGHRS and CDR2 YFSETQ. This CDR3 comprises 15 residues. V lost 4 bases, J lost 7 bases, and 18 bases lay in between.

A few counts support this clone. V and J are TRBV5-1 and TRBJ1-5, with 7 nucleotides matching TRBD1. The germline CDR1 and CDR2 sequences are SGHRS and YFSETQ. The ends lost 3 bases at V and 5 bases at J; junction bases unmatched: 8. The CDR3 runs 15 residues. The CDR3 DNA is TGCGCCAGCAGCTCCGGGACAGTTATTGATCAGCCCCAGCATTTT. Protein product: CASSSGTVIDQPQHF.

The J gene is TRBJ2-7, the V gene TRBV5-6, with 7 bases fitting TRBD1. Germline V gene sequence: CDR1 SGHDT, CDR2 YYEEEE. This CDR3 is 13 amino acids long. V lost 1 base to trimming and J lost 6 bases; unmatched junction nucleotides: 4. This CDR3 is CASSLQQGREQYF. CDR3 nucleotide sequence: TGTGCCAGCAGCTTGCAACAGGGGCGCGAGCAGTACTTC.

The J gene is TRBJ1-2, the V gene TRBV5-4, with D unclear. Germline-derived CDR1 and CDR2 are SGHNT and YYREEE (reference sequence). CDR3 size: 14 residues. The V end was cut by 0 bases, the J end by 2 bases, with 8 bases between. The DNA for the CDR3 is TGTGCCAGCAGCTTGGGGGAAGGGAACTATGGCTACACCTTC. Translation: CASSLGEGNYGYTF.

On this clone: Other nucleotide sequences in the sample specify the same CDR3. The chain's CDR3 is CASRPDSYTEAFF. CDR3 DNA: TGCGCCAGCAGACCAGACAGTTACACTGAAGCTTTCTTT. The chain uses TRBV5-1 and TRBJ1-1, with D possibly matching TRBD1 (5 bases). The germline CDR1 and CDR2 sequences are SGHRS and YFSETQ. The CDR3 covers 13 residues. Trimming removed 5 bases at V and 3 bases at J, with 11 bases between. The full variable domain, its missing parts supplied by reference TRBV5-1 and TRBJ1-1, is KAGVTQTPRYLIKTRGQQVTLSCSPISGHRSVSWYQQTPGQGLQFLFEYFSETQRNKGNFPGRFSGRQFSNSRSEMNVSTLELGDSALYLCASRPDSYTEAFFGQGTRLTVV.

The chain has TRBV28 and TRBJ1-1; D is uncertain. Trimming stripped 3 bases from V and 3 bases from J, with 11 bases between. Germline CDR1 reads MDHEN; CDR2 reads SYDVKM. CDR3 length equals 14 residues. The chain's CDR3 is CASSLLGGYTEAFF. In nucleotides, the CDR3 is TGTGCCAGCAGTTTGCTCGGAGGCTACACTGAAGCTTTCTTT.

V and J are TRBV2 and TRBJ2-5, with a tentative D call TRBD1 (6 bases). Germline values: CDR1 SNHLY, CDR2 FYNNEI. The length of the CDR3 is 15 residues. With 2 bases removed from V and 10 bases from J, the gap between germline ends came to 20 bases. CDR3 region: CASSEQGTQLGVQYF. Written as DNA, the CDR3 is TGTGCCAGCAGTGAACAGGGGACACAATTAGGGGTCCAGTACTTC.